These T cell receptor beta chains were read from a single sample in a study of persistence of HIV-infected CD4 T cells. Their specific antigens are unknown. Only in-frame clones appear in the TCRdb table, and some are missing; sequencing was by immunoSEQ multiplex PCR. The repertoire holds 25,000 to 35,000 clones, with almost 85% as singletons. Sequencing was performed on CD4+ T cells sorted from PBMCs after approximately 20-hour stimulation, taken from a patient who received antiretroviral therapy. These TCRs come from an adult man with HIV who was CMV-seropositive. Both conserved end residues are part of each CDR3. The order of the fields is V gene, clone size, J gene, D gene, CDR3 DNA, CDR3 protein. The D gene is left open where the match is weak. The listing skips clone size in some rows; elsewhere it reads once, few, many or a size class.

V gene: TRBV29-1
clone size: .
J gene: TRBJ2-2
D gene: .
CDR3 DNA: TGCAGCGTTGCCCAAAGGGGTGGCGGGGAGCTGTTTTTT
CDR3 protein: CSVAQRGGGELFF

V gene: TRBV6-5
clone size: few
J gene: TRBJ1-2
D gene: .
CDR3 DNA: TGTGCCAGCAGATTCGACGGCAACTATGGCTACACCTTC
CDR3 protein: CASRFDGNYGYTF

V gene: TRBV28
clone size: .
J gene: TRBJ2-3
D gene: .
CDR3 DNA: TGTGCCAGCAGGCCCCTTCCGGAGCGCACAGATACGCAGTATTTT
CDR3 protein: CASRPLPERTDTQYF

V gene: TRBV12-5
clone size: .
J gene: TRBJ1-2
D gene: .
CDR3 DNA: TGTGCTAGTGGTTTGGCCCTATCCACTACAGGGCGAGAGTTCTATGGCTACACCTTC
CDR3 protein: CASGLALSTTGREFYGYTF

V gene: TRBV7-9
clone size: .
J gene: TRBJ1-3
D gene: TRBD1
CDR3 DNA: TGTGCCAGCAGCCCGGGACAGGGACGGGAGACTGGAAACACCATATATTTT
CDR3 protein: CASSPGQGRETGNTIYF

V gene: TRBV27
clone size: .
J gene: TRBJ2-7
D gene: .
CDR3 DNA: TGTGCCAGCAGTTTATCCCCGCAGGGTACCTACGAGCAGTACTTC
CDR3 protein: CASSLSPQGTYEQYF

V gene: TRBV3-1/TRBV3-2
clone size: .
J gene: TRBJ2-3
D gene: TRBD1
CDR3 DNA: TGTGCCAGCAGCCGACAGGGAGCAGATACGCAGTATTTT
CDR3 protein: CASSRQGADTQYF

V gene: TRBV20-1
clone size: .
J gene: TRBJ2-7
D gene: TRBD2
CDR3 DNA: TGCAGTTTTCGGCGGGAGGAAGAGCAGTACTTC
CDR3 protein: CSFRREEEQYF

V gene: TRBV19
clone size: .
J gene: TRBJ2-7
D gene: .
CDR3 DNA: TGTGCCAGTAGTCCTATTTGGGGGAACTACGAGCAGTACTTC
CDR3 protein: CASSPIWGNYEQYF

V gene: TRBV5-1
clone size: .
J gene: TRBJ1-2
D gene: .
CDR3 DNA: TGCGCCAGCAGTATAACCAGTGCTAACTATGGCTACACCTTC
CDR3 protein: CASSITSANYGYTF

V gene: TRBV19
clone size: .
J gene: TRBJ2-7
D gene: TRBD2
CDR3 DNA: TGTGCCAGCTCAACTAGCGGGGGGTCCTACGAGCAGTACTTC
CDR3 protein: CASSTSGGSYEQYF